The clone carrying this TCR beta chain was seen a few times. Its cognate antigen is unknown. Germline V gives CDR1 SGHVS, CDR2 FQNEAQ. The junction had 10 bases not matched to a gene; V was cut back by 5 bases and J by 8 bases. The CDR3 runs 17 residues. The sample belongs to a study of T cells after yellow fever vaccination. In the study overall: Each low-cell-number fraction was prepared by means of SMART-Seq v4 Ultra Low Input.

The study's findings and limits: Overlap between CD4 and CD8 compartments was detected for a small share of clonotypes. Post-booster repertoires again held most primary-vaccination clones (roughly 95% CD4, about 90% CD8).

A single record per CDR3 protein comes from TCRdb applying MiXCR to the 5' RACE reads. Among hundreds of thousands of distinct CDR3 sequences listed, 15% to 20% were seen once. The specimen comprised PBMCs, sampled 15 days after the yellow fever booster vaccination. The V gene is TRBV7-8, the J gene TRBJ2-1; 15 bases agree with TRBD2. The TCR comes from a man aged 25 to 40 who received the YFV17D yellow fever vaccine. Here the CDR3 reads CASSTGLAGGIVDEQFF. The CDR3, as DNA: TGTGCCAGCAGCACGGGACTAGCGGGAGGAATTGTCGATGAGCAGTTCTTC.